The 26 T cell receptor beta chains presented below share a single source sample, sequenced in a study of blood T cell repertoires in COVID-19. Assay: immunoSEQ multiplex PCR; the TCRdb copy retains only in-frame clones and omits some. The repertoire consists of under 150,000 clones, with around 90% occurring once and the leading ten covering approximately 1.5%. Sequenced input: peripheral blood. These receptor sequences come from a human donor in a cohort sampled during active COVID-19.

The chain couples TRBV7-9 to TRBJ1-2; D is ambiguous. CDR3 size: 12 residues. CDR1 SEHNR and CDR2 FQNEAQ come from the germline V gene (reference sequence). V shed 2 bases and J shed 4 bases, with 5 bases lying between them. The CDR3 nucleotides read TGTGCCAGCAGCTTAAGAGCCTATGGCTACACCTTC. Protein sequence: CASSLRAYGYTF.

The rearrangement uses TRBV20-1 and TRBJ1-1; D uncertain. V dropped 5 bases and J dropped 7 bases, with 11 bases sitting between them. This CDR3 is 11 amino acids long. CDR1 is DFQATT, CDR2 SNEGSKA, per germline (reference sequence). This CDR3 reads CSASAGHEAFF. DNA for the CDR3: TGCAGTGCTTCAGCGGGCCATGAAGCTTTCTTT.

In nucleotides, the CDR3 is TGTGCCTGGACTCACAGGATTACGGACTATGGCTACACCTTC. Translating it yields CAWTHRITDYGYTF. This rearrangement joins TRBV30 to TRBJ1-2; TRBD1 is a possible D gene (5 bases). This CDR3 comprises 14 residues. V was clipped by 4 bases and J by 3 bases, with 15 bases between them. The germline gives CDR1 GTSNPN, CDR2 SVGIG (reference sequence).

V usage is TRBV11-3 and J usage is TRBJ2-2; 7 bases are shared with TRBD2. The CDR3 covers 17 residues. The V gene end was trimmed by 1 base and the J gene end by 1 base; junction bases not matched to a gene: 6. CDR1 SGHNT and CDR2 YENEEA come from the germline V gene. CDR3 sequence reads: CASSLGLAGVNTGELFF. The CDR3 bases are TGTGCCAGCAGCTTAGGCTTGGCGGGGGTGAACACCGGGGAGCTGTTTTTT.

This clone was found a few times. The chain employs TRBV7-6 and TRBJ2-3, with D tentatively TRBD1 (6 bases). The CDR3 covers 16 residues. Trimming took 1 base from V and 2 from J, leaving 13 bases between them. Per germline, CDR1 SGHVS and CDR2 FNYEAQ. CDR3 amino acids: CASSLVLVGATDTQYF. DNA for the CDR3: TGTGCCAGCAGCTTAGTTTTGGTGGGGGCCACAGATACGCAGTATTTT.

The chain links TRBV10-1 to TRBJ2-7; TRBD1 might be the D (5 bases). The germline V gene encodes CDR1 WNHNN and CDR2 SYGVQD (reference sequence). V was pared by 2 bases and J by 5 bases, with 10 bases between. The CDR3 sequence is 13 residues long. DNA of the CDR3: TGCGCCAGCAGTGAGAGGGTGGGGCACGAGCAGTACTTC. Translating it yields CASSERVGHEQYF.

This chain uses TRBV6-1 with TRBJ1-6, with D uncertain. V lost 3 bases, J lost 9 bases, and 18 bases lay in between. There are 16 residues in the CDR3. The germline gives CDR1 MNHNS, CDR2 SASEGT. CDR3 DNA: TGTGCCAGCAGTGAGTTGGACTCCAGAAGTGGTTCACCCCTCCACTTT. Translated, it gives CASSELDSRSGSPLHF.

This clone was seen only once. The rearrangement joins TRBV6-6 to TRBJ2-5; D is ambiguous. V was pared by 6 bases and J by 5 bases, with 7 bases between. The CDR3 totals 11 residues. Germline V gene sequence: CDR1 MNHNY, CDR2 SVGAGI (reference sequence). The CDR3 nucleotides read TGTGCCAGCAGAAAAGAGGAGACCCAGTACTTC. Translated, it gives CASRKEETQYF.

V gene TRBV7-8 combines with J gene TRBJ1-2; TRBD1 matches at 8 bases. The germline V gene encodes CDR1 SGHVS and CDR2 FQNEAQ. The CDR3 is made up of 17 amino acids. V was clipped by 5 bases and J by 2 bases; unmatched bases: 13. The CDR3 nucleotides read TGTGCCAGCAGCCCGACGAGAGAAGGACAGGGAAACTATGGCTACACCTTC. Its protein product is CASSPTREGQGNYGYTF.

The chain combines TRBV6-5 with TRBJ2-1; 13 nucleotides line up with TRBD2. Trimming removed 6 bases from V and 12 bases from J; junction bases left unmatched: 8. CDR3 length: 14 residues. The germline V gene encodes CDR1 MNHEY and CDR2 SVGAGI. The CDR3 loop reads CASSPLAGGRGQFF. CDR3 sequence (DNA): TGTGCCAGCAGCCCACTAGCGGGGGGGCGGGGGCAGTTCTTC.

The V and J genes are TRBV27 and TRBJ1-5; D is possibly TRBD1 (5 bases). Germline V gene sequence: CDR1 MNHEY, CDR2 SMNVEV (reference sequence). The V and J ends lost 1 base and 6 bases respectively, with 10 bases between them. This CDR3 is built from 14 residues. CDR3 in amino acids: CASSLYWQGQPQHF. CDR3 in DNA: TGTGCCAGCAGTTTATATTGGCAGGGTCAGCCCCAGCATTTT.

The chain employs TRBV7-9 and TRBJ2-7, with D tentatively TRBD2 (6 bases). CDR3 length: 11 amino acids. The germline V gene encodes CDR1 SEHNR and CDR2 FQNEAQ (reference sequence). Trimming took 4 bases from V and 5 from J, leaving 6 bases between them. The CDR3 here is CASSWTNEQYF. CDR3 nucleotides: TGTGCCAGCAGCTGGACTAACGAGCAGTACTTC.

The chain recombines TRBV4-1 with TRBJ2-2; TRBD2 aligns across 7 bases. Trimming removed 2 bases from V and 1 base from J; junction bases left unmatched: 4. CDR1 is MGHRA and CDR2 is YSYEKL in the germline V gene. CDR3 size: 16 residues. The CDR3 loop reads CASSQLIAGNTGELFF. CDR3 DNA sequence: TGCGCCAGCAGCCAACTTATAGCGGGGAACACCGGGGAGCTGTTTTTT.

This chain connects TRBV27 to TRBJ2-7, with TRBD2 matching 14 bases. CDR1 MNHEY and CDR2 SMNVEV come from the germline V gene (reference sequence). Trimming took 5 bases from V and 3 from J; bases not matched to a gene: 3. The CDR3 consists of 15 residues. CDR3 bases: TGTGCCAGCAGTCCCGGACTAGCGGGGGGCTACGAGCAGTACTTC. It codes for CASSPGLAGGYEQYF.

The rearrangement uses TRBV6-5 and TRBJ1-1; 9 nucleotides line up with TRBD1. Germline V gene lookup returns CDR1 MNHEY and CDR2 SVGAGI. CDR3 length equals 15 residues. J was trimmed by 2 bases and V by 4 bases; bases with no gene match: 5. The CDR3 sequence: CASSLSTGGNTEAFF. CDR3 sequence (DNA): TGTGCCAGCAGTTTATCGACAGGGGGAAACACTGAAGCTTTCTTT.

The J gene is TRBJ1-2, the V gene TRBV5-1; TRBD1 is a possible D gene (6 bases). The CDR3 totals 17 residues. V lost 3 bases and J lost 1, with 19 bases in between. Per germline, CDR1 SGHRS and CDR2 YFSETQ. As DNA, the CDR3 is TGCGCCAGCAGCTCATCCTATGACAGGCGGAATAACTATGGCTACACCTTC. Residues: CASSSSYDRRNNYGYTF.

The chain couples TRBV5-1 to TRBJ2-1, with TRBD2 matching over 9 bases. The V gene's germline CDR1 is SGHRS and CDR2 YFSETQ. This CDR3 spans 16 amino acids. V was pared by 1 base and J by 3 bases, with 5 bases of the junction left unmatched. CDR3 in DNA: TGCGCCAGCAGCTTGTTGGAGACTAGCGGCTACAATGAGCAGTTCTTC. This gives the protein CASSLLETSGYNEQFF.

The chain carries TRBV2 and TRBJ1-6; tentatively, D is TRBD1 (6 bases). This CDR3 comprises 14 residues. Trimming took off 6 bases at V and 5 bases at J, with 11 bases between the two ends. Germline V CDR1 and CDR2: SNHLY, FYNNEI. CDR3 residues: CASSQQGNNSPLHF. The CDR3 region has the DNA TGTGCCAGCAGCCAACAGGGCAATAATTCACCCCTCCACTTT.

V usage is TRBV19 and J usage is TRBJ1-3, with D uncertain. Germline CDR1 and CDR2: LNHDA and SQIVND (reference sequence). This CDR3 region has 15 residues. Trimming cost V 7 bases and J 0 bases, with 13 bases left between them. This chain's CDR3 is CASNDFRSSGNTIYF. The CDR3 DNA reads TGTGCCAGTAATGACTTCCGCTCCTCTGGAAACACCATATATTTT. The whole variable domain, filled in from reference TRBV19 and TRBJ1-3, reads DGGITQSPKYLFRKEGQNVTLSCEQNLNHDAMYWYRQDPGQGLRLIYYSQIVNDFQKGDIAEGYSVSREKKESFPLTVTSAQKNPTAFYLCASNDFRSSGNTIYFGEGSWLTVV.

Points on this clone: The sample carries other DNA sequences with the same CDR3. The gene calls are TRBV3-1 (or the pseudogene TRBV3-2) and TRBJ2-5; 12 positions agree with TRBD2. CDR1 LGHDT and CDR2 YNNKEL come from the germline V gene (reference sequence). V trimming: 2 bases; J trimming: 4 bases; junction bases outside the gene matches: 2. The CDR3 covers 15 residues. The CDR3 bases are TGTGCCAGCAGCCAAACTAGCGGGAGGTTAGAGACCCAGTACTTC. It yields the protein CASSQTSGRLETQYF.

The V call is TRBV30, the J call TRBJ1-4; D perhaps matches TRBD1 (5 bases). This CDR3 comprises 14 residues. Trimming stripped 0 bases from V and 5 bases from J, with 10 bases between. Germline CDR1 reads GTSNPN; CDR2 reads SVGIG (reference sequence). CDR3 nucleotide sequence: TGTGCCTGGAGTGTTGTGGGGGGGAATGAAAAACTGTTTTTT. This sequence encodes CAWSVVGGNEKLFF. Complete variable domain (other parts from reference TRBV30 and TRBJ1-4): SQTIHQWPATLVQPVGSPLSLECTVEGTSNPNLYWYRQAAGRGLQLLFYSVGIGQISSEVPQNLSASRPQDRQFILSSKKLLLSDSGFYLCAWSVVGGNEKLFFGSGTQLSVL.

The chain couples TRBV27 to TRBJ2-7; tentative D call: TRBD1 (6 bases). The ends were cut back, 6 bases at V and 2 bases at J, with 14 bases in the middle. This CDR3 is built from 14 residues. The germline gives CDR1 MNHEY, CDR2 SMNVEV (reference sequence). CDR3 DNA sequence: TGTGCCAGCAGGGACAGCCTTAGCCCCTACGAGCAGTACTTC. It codes for CASRDSLSPYEQYF.

This clone was counted once. The chain recombines TRBV21-1 with TRBJ1-5; the D call in the table, TRBD1, was not verified against the DNA. TRBV21-1 constitutes a pseudogene. CDR3 length: 15 amino acids. CDR3 nucleotide sequence: TGTGCCAGCCCGAGGGGGTCTCCCCTCAATCAGCCCCAGCATTTT. This encodes CASPRGSPLNQPQHF.

The genes are TRBV6-2 or TRBV6-3 and TRBJ2-2; D might be TRBD1 (6 bases). CDR3 size: 15 residues. Trimming stripped 6 bases from V and 7 bases from J, with 18 bases between. CDR1 and CDR2 (germline): MNHEY, SVGEGT. CDR3: CASSNLGQGIGELFF. The DNA for the CDR3 is TGTGCCAGCAGCAACTTGGGGCAGGGGATCGGGGAGCTGTTTTTT.

The chain combines TRBV27 with TRBJ1-2, with D unresolved. The V gene lost 4 bases and the J gene lost 5 bases, with 17 bases spanning the gap. CDR1 is MNHEY, CDR2 SMNVEV, per germline (reference sequence). This CDR3 contains 15 residues. The DNA of the CDR3 is TGTGCCAGCAGTTATATGGGAAAGCGGGAGTATGGCTACACCTTC. This codes for CASSYMGKREYGYTF.

The chain couples TRBV5-5 to TRBJ2-5; 11 bases match TRBD2. V lost 1 base, J lost 5 bases, and 4 bases stayed unmatched. The CDR3 extends over 15 amino acids. Looked up from germline, CDR1 is SGHKS and CDR2 is YYEKEE (reference sequence). The CDR3 DNA is TGTGCCAGCAGCTTGCCTAGCGGGGGGCAGGAGACCCAGTACTTC. Translated: CASSLPSGGQETQYF.